This T cell receptor (beta chain) derives from a study of PD-L1 blockade in urothelial cancer. Study in general: Blood yielded a median of approximately 140,000 T cells per sample.

TCRdb's copy holds only in-frame clones and misses some; the assay was immunoSEQ multiplex PCR. The table records under 30,000 clones, 75% to 90% of them present only once. Unmatched junction bases numbered 4, after V lost 6 bases and J lost 2 bases. Germline CDR1 is PRHDT and CDR2 is FYEKMQ (reference sequence). This CDR3 comprises 13 residues. This clonotype was sampled from a man over 45 with urothelial cancer. The chain couples TRBV13 to TRBJ2-7, with 7 bases aligning to TRBD2. The sequencing used PBMCs, collected around atezolizumab (anti-PD-L1) treatment. CDR3 loop: CASSGSGTYEQYF. The CDR3 DNA follows: TGTGCCAGCAGTGGGAGCGGGACCTACGAGCAGTACTTC.